The clone carrying this T cell receptor (beta chain) was detected only a few times. Antigen unknown. The data originate from a study of response to subunit inactivated influenza vaccine. Study-level points and caveats: The authors suggested that every seasonal influenza vaccination recruits few new T cells.

TCRdb called the RT-PCR reads again in MiXCR, with one record for every CDR3 protein. The repertoire consists of under 850,000 distinct CDR3 sequences, with about a fifth occurring once and the leading ten covering 9.5% to 13%. There are 12 residues in the CDR3. Trimming took off 0 bases at V and 8 bases at J, with 8 bases between the two ends. The germline V gene encodes CDR1 GTSNPN and CDR2 SVGIG (reference sequence). The origin of this receptor is a middle-aged man who received an inactivated influenza vaccine. Specimen: PBMCs from blood, collected approximately 5 days after vaccination. The J gene is TRBJ1-3, the V gene TRBV30; no clear D gene. CDR3 coding DNA: TGTGCCTGGAGTGTACAACGTGACACCATATATTTT. Protein sequence: CAWSVQRDTIYF. Complete variable domain (other parts from reference TRBV30 and TRBJ1-3): SQTIHQWPATLVQPVGSPLSLECTVEGTSNPNLYWYRQAAGRGLQLLFYSVGIGQISSEVPQNLSASRPQDRQFILSSKKLLLSDSGFYLCAWSVQRDTIYFGEGSWLTVV.